A single TCR beta chain is shown here with its context. Its antigen remains unknown. These data are taken from a study of shared clonotypes between healthy human individuals. Across the study: CD4 naive and memory got three plates each, CD8 naive two, CD8 memory one.

The donors, healthy adults who were HIV-negative, had experienced no recent acute infections or vaccinations. Investigators divided CD4+ cells into CD45RA+ naive and CD45RA-negative memory subsets. The data were produced by immunoSEQ multiplex PCR, yet TCRdb's version contains in-frame clones alone and is incomplete. The sample consists of over a million clones, around 76% of them appearing once. Trimming cost V 7 bases and J 4 bases, with 13 bases left between them. Germline V gene data show CDR1 as MNHNY and CDR2 as SVGAGI (reference sequence). This CDR3 contains 13 residues. Study-wide findings and caveats: When naive CD4 clonotypes were compared across a handful of donors, approximately 5% were shared.

The receptor was derived from a man aged 18-30 years in good health. The sample taken for sequencing was memory CD4+ T cells sorted from blood. Subset meaning: CD45RA-negative fraction. The chain employs TRBV6-6 and TRBJ2-5; tentative D call: TRBD2 (6 bases). The CDR3 nucleotides read TGTGCCAGCACCGGGACTTCAACAGAGACCCAGTACTTC. It encodes CASTGTSTETQYF.